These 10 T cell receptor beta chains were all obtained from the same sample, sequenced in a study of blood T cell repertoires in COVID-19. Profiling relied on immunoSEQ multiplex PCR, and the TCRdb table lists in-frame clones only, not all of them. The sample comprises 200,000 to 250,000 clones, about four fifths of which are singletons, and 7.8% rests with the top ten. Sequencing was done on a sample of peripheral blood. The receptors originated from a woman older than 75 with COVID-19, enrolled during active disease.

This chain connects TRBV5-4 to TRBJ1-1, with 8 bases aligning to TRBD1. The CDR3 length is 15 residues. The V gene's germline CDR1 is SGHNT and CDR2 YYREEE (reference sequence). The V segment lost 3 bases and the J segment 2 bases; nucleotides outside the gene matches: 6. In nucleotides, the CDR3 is TGTGCCAGCAGCTCGGCTGGACAGGGAAACACTGAAGCTTTCTTT. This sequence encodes CASSSAGQGNTEAFF.

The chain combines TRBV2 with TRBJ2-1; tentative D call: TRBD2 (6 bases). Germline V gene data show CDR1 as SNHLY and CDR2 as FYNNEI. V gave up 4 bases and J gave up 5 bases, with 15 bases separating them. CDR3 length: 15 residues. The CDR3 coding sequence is TGTGCCAGCAGTGCCCTCCCGGGGGTGGACAATGAGCAGTTCTTC. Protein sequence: CASSALPGVDNEQFF.

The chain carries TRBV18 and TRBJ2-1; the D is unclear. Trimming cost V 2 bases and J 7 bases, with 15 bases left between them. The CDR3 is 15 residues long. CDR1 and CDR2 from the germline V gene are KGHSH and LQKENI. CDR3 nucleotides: TGTGCCAGCTCACCAACCGCCGGGTTTCGGAATGAGCAGTTCTTC. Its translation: CASSPTAGFRNEQFF.

CDR3 sequence: CASSLQGRNEKLFF. The CDR3 DNA reads as TGCGCCAGCAGTTTACAGGGACGTAATGAAAAACTGTTTTTT. The rearrangement uses TRBV4-1 and TRBJ1-4; D is perhaps TRBD1 (6 bases). The germline V gene encodes CDR1 MGHRA and CDR2 YSYEKL. Trimming removed 6 bases from V and 4 bases from J, with 12 bases in between. The CDR3 length is 14 residues.

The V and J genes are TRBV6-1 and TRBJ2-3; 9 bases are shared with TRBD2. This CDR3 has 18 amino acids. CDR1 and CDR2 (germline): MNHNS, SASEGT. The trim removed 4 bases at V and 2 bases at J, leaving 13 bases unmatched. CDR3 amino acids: CASSVPSLAGRNTDTQYF. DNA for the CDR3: TGTGCCAGCAGTGTACCCTCACTAGCGGGCCGTAACACAGATACGCAGTATTTT.

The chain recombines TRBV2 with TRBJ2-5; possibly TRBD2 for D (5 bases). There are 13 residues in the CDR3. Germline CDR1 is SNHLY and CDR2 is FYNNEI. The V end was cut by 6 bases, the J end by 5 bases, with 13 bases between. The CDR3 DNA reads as TGTGCCAGCAGCTCCTATAGCGTCGAGACCCAGTACTTC. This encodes CASSSYSVETQYF.

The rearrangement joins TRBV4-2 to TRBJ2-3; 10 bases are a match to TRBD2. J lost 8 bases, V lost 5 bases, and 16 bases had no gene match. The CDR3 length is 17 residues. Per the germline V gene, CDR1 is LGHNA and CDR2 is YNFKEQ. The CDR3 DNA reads TGTGCCAGCAGCTCAAGCAGCGGGGGGGCCGTAGGTGGTACGCAGTATTTT. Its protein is CASSSSSGGAVGGTQYF.

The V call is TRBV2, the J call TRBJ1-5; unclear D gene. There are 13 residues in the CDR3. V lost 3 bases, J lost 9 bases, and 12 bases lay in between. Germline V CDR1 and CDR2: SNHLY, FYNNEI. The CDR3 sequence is CASSESGRGPQHF. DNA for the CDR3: TGTGCCAGCAGTGAGTCAGGCCGGGGGCCCCAGCATTTT.

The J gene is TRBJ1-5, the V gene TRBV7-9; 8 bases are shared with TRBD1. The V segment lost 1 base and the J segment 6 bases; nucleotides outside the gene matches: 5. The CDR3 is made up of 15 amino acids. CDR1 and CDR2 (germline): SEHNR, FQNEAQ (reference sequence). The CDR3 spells CASSLEYTGGQPQHF. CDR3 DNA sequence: TGTGCCAGCAGCTTAGAGTATACAGGGGGTCAGCCCCAGCATTTT.

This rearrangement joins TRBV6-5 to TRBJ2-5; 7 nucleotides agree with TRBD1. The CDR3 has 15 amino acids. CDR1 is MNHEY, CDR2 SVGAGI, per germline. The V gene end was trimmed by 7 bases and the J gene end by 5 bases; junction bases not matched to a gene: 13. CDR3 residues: CASNLATGADETQYF. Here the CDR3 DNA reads TGTGCCAGCAATTTGGCCACAGGGGCCGACGAGACCCAGTACTTC.